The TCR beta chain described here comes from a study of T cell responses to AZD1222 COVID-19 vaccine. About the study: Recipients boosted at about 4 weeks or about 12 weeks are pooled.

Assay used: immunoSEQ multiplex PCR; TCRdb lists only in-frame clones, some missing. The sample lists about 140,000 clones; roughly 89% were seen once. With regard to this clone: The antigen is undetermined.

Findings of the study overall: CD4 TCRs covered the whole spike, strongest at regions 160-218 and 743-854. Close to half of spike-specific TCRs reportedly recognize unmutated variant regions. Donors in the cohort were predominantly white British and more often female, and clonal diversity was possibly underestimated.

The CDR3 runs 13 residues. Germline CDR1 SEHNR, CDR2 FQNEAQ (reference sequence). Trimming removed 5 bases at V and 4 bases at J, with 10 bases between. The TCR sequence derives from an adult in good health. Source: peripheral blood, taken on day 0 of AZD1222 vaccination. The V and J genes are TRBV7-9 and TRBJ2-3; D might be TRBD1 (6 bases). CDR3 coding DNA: TGTGCCAGCAGCACATACAGGGCAGATACGCAGTATTTT. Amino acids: CASSTYRADTQYF.